This TCR beta chain was observed in a study of type 1 and type 2 diabetes patients (dated by TCRdb to about 2016). About the full investigation: Eight or nine type 1 diabetes patients, four type 2 diabetes patients and about 6 nondiabetic controls, all recruited in China, made up the cohort. Across the study, CD4+ and CD8+ T cells were positively selected from PBMCs using CD4 or CD8 MicroBeads on MACS columns. A total of under 25,000,000 paired-end reads were generated across the whole study. The study used high-throughput sequencing to profile TCRbeta repertoires and compare individuals with type 1 diabetes, type 2 diabetes and no diabetes. Type 2 diabetes patients served as a disease comparison group for the type 1 diabetes patients. Similar V gene usage was observed when roughly 20-cycle and roughly 25-cycle amplification were compared, suggesting similar primer efficiencies and random PCR bias. The TCRbeta libraries underwent paired-end sequencing on Illumina HiSeq 2000 or MiSeq instruments.

Broad study findings and their caveats: Few highly-expanded CD4+ clones, median one, were found in type 2 diabetes patients, accounting for a median roughly 4.2% of reads. Age and gender were not matched between study groups, possibly biasing interpretation. Since just a limited number of T2D and control samples were sequenced, some T1D-only HECs might also appear in more T2D or control samples. In both CD4+ and CD8+ T cells, type 2 diabetes repertoires were highly diverse, with diversity significantly greater than that of type 1 diabetes repertoires. Type 2 diabetes and control samples had highly correlated V and J gene usage patterns, with the correlation between samples averaging around 0.97.

Comment on this clonotype: Its antigen has not been determined. No qualities accompany the bases; no much larger clone lies one base away.

All diabetic patients met standard classification criteria for type 1 or type 2 diabetes, with glucose and C-peptide assessed by WHO-recommended methods. Donors with other autoimmune diseases or infections within the previous four weeks were excluded from participation. A roughly 11-milliliter sample of peripheral blood was drawn from every participant. LymphoPrep density separation was used to isolate PBMCs. After removal of 2 bases from V and 9 bases from J, the junction retains 18 bases not matched to a gene. CDR1 SQVTM and CDR2 ANQGSEA are derived from the germline V gene. The CDR3 runs 18 amino acids, cysteine and phenylalanine included. Of all the DNA, just the CDR3 is kept, 54 bases in frame from base 1. The listed sequencing device is Illumina MiSeq. Genomic DNA from sorted T cell subsets was used as template for TCRbeta CDR3 amplification. The TCRbeta CDR3 region was amplified by multiplex PCR using 30 forward and 13 reverse primers. PCR products were purified with AMPure XP beads, after which indices and adaptors were added in a second approximately 25-cycle PCR. Libraries were gel-purified using the QIAquick Gel Extraction Kit before sequencing. Per the authors' processing: Paired-end reads were merged with FLASH and aligned to IMGT V, D and J germline references using IgBLAST. Reads with below 70% alignment identity to germline references were discarded, and 11,114,426 reads were retained study-wide. IMGT definitions were followed to assign CDR3 boundaries, reading frame and productivity. A highly-expanded clone was defined as any clone making up 1% or more of reads, and normalized Shannon entropy served as the measure of diversity. Unpaired two-tailed t-tests were used to test group differences in Shannon entropy. In-frame beta chains were kept once TCRdb had trimmed the public reads at Q25 with fastp and called clones with MiXCR. Every entry covers one CDR3 protein and lists the most common genes and DNA from its rows. What appears here as the V and J calls and clone size reflects TCRdb's work, not the paper's. The sample has around 300,000 distinct CDR3 sequences on record, around 47% of them singletons. Jointly, the top ten make up roughly 13% of the sample.

The sequence derives from a man aged 18 to 29 with type 2 diabetes. The sequenced sample was peripheral blood mononuclear cells (PBMCs). The chain joins TRBV29-1 to TRBJ2-2; TRBD2 agrees with 10 junctional bases. The DNA sequence is given as TGCAGCGTTGAATTCGGAGGGCTAGCGGGAGTCTCCCACAGGGAGCTGTTTTTT. This yields the protein CSVEFGGLAGVSHRELFF.